A single sample is the source of the 7 T cell receptor beta chains below, sequenced in a study of blood T cells in healthy people across ages. Using a J-beta primer mix together with a sample-barcoded 5' primer, a second PCR was run for 7 to 11 cycles. Each CDR3 protein is one row after TCRdb ran MiXCR on the 5' RACE reads. The data show 700,000 to 1,000,000 distinct CDR3 sequences, with more than 40% seen just once and about 19% held by the top ten. The sample comprised blood. These receptors were collected from a man in his 60s in good health.

This clonotype appeared a few times. This chain links TRBV2 with TRBJ2-4; 7 nucleotides agree with TRBD1. With the DNA end fitting TRBJ2-7 better, the J assignment may be wrong. Germline loops: CDR1 SNHLY, CDR2 FYNNEI. The CDR3 covers 14 residues. The CDR3, as DNA: TGTGCCAGCAGTTCGAATGACAGGGTCGACGAGCAGTACTTC. Encoded protein: CASSSNDRVDEQYF.

This clonotype has only a few counts. This chain uses TRBV3-1 with TRBJ2-3; possible D gene TRBD1, 5 bases. Between the trimmed V and J ends, which lost 6 bases and 12 bases, there was a span of 16 bases. Germline V gene data show CDR1 as LGHDT and CDR2 as YNNKEL (reference sequence). The CDR3 covers 12 residues. CDR3 residues: CASSPHGAAQYF. In DNA form, the CDR3 reads TGTGCCAGCAGTCCGCATGGGGCTGCCCAGTATTTT.

The J gene is TRBJ2-4, the V gene TRBV20-1; 10 bases are shared with TRBD2. TRBJ2-7 explains the end of the DNA better; the J call may be wrong. CDR1 is DFQATT, CDR2 SNEGSKA, per germline (reference sequence). This CDR3 has 14 residues. CDR3 nucleotide sequence: TGCAGTGCTAGTCTAGCGGGGGCCTACTACGAGCAGTACTTC. This encodes CSASLAGAYYEQYF.

CDR3 region: CASSQCVLENQPQHF. In DNA, the CDR3 is TGCGCCAGCAGCCAATGTGTACTGGAGAATCAGCCCCAGCATTTT. The J gene is TRBJ1-5, the V gene TRBV4-3; D is unresolved. V was cut by 2 bases and J by 4 bases, with 12 bases left in between. Germline V CDR1 and CDR2: LGHNA, YSLEER. The CDR3 covers 15 residues.

The chain joins TRBV30 to TRBJ1-2; possible D gene TRBD1, 6 bases. The CDR3 has 14 amino acids. V shed 7 bases and J shed 0 bases, with 15 bases lying between them. Germline CDR1 reads GTSNPN; CDR2 reads SVGIG (reference sequence). In DNA, the CDR3 is TGTGCCTACCAGGGGCAGGGATCTAACTATGGCTACACCTTC. It is translated as CAYQGQGSNYGYTF.

The sample holds a few counts of this clonotype. The rearrangement joins TRBV5-8 to TRBJ1-2, with no clear D. The CDR3 runs 12 residues. V dropped 4 bases and J dropped 8 bases, with 12 bases sitting between them. Germline V gene sequence: CDR1 SGHTS, CDR2 YDEGEE. The CDR3 sequence is CASSHDREGYTF. CDR3 in DNA: TGTGCCAGCAGCCACGACCGGGAGGGCTACACCTTC.

This chain links TRBV20-1 with TRBJ2-7; 10 bases line up with TRBD2. V gave up 5 bases and J gave up 3 bases; unmatched junction bases: 7. The CDR3 length is 14 residues. Germline V gene lookup returns CDR1 DFQATT and CDR2 SNEGSKA (reference sequence). The CDR3 loop reads CSASGLADYYEQYF. Here the CDR3 DNA reads TGCAGTGCTTCCGGACTAGCGGATTACTACGAGCAGTACTTC.